This entry lists 32 T cell receptor beta chains sequenced from one sample in a study of PD-1 blockade in classical Hodgkin lymphoma (dated by TCRdb to about 2020). The library was made by the immunoSEQ multiplex PCR assay. TCRdb limited this immuneACCESS table to in-frame rearrangements with V and J called. A share of clones is missing; checked studies link under half to unresolved V genes, and the rest is unexplained. The sample records some 93,000 clones, about 91% of which are singletons. 9.5% to 12% of the sample goes to the ten largest clones. The sample's time point, from its label and the paper: cycle 2 day 1 (C2D1) of nivolumab. All trial patients had relapsed after autologous stem cell transplantation, with cohorts A, B and C differing in prior brentuximab vedotin exposure. The sample consisted of peripheral blood mononuclear cells (PBMCs), taken before the second cycle of nivolumab. These receptors were obtained from a human donor with classical Hodgkin lymphoma.

The V call is TRBV5-1, the J call TRBJ1-2; 8 bases are a match to TRBD1. Germline CDR1 reads SGHRS; CDR2 reads YFSETQ. J lost 3 bases, V lost 0 bases, and 7 bases had no gene match. This CDR3 comprises 16 residues. The CDR3 DNA reads as TGCGCCAGCAGCTTGGCCGCAGGGGGCTGGGACTATGGCTACACCTTC. Translating it yields CASSLAAGGWDYGYTF. Variable domain in full (rest from reference TRBV5-1 and TRBJ1-2): KAGVTQTPRYLIKTRGQQVTLSCSPISGHRSVSWYQQTPGQGLQFLFEYFSETQRNKGNFPGRFSGRQFSNSRSEMNVSTLELGDSALYLCASSLAAGGWDYGYTFGSGTRLTVV.

This chain uses TRBV7-9 with TRBJ2-7; D not resolved. Germline CDR1 and CDR2: SEHNR and FQNEAQ (reference sequence). This CDR3 contains 15 residues. Between the trimmed V and J ends, which lost 5 bases and 4 bases, there was a span of 18 bases. CDR3 DNA: TGTGCCAGCAGCGTTTCGGGCACCCCACGGTACGAGCAGTACTTC. This translates into CASSVSGTPRYEQYF. The variable domain in full, with the rest retrieved from reference TRBV7-9 and TRBJ2-7, is DTGVSQNPRHKITKRGQNVTFRCDPISEHNRLYWYRQTLGQGPEFLTYFQNEAQLEKSRLLSDRFSAERPKGSFSTLEIQRTEQGDSAMYLCASSVSGTPRYEQYFGPGTRLTVT.

The chain is built from TRBV27 and TRBJ2-6, with TRBD2 identical over 7 bases. CDR1 MNHEY and CDR2 SMNVEV come from the germline V gene (reference sequence). The CDR3 runs 18 residues. V gave up 7 bases and J gave up 0 bases; unmatched junction bases: 12. Here the CDR3 reads CASTLLKAGDSGANVLTF. The CDR3 DNA sequence: TGTGCCAGCACTCTCCTTAAGGCGGGGGACTCTGGGGCCAACGTCCTGACTTTC.

V usage is TRBV7-3 and J usage is TRBJ2-1; the match to TRBD2 covers 10 bases. The CDR3 is 16 residues long. Per the germline V gene, CDR1 is SGHTA and CDR2 is FQGTGA. Losses at the gene ends were 5 bases for V and 2 bases for J; bases not matched to a gene: 6. The CDR3 spells CASSPSGRATYNEQFF. CDR3 coding DNA: TGTGCCAGCAGCCCAAGCGGGAGGGCCACCTACAATGAGCAGTTCTTC.

This chain connects TRBV7-3 to TRBJ2-2; 8 bases agree with TRBD2. CDR3 length: 14 residues. Germline V gene sequence: CDR1 SGHTA, CDR2 FQGTGA. V lost 6 bases to trimming and J lost 2 bases; unmatched junction nucleotides: 2. Here the CDR3 reads CASRLAGNTGELFF. DNA for the CDR3: TGTGCCAGCAGGTTAGCGGGAAACACCGGGGAGCTGTTTTTT.

The genes are TRBV28 and TRBJ1-1, with unresolved D. V lost 2 bases and J lost 1, with 5 bases in between. The CDR3 consists of 13 residues. CDR1 MDHEN and CDR2 SYDVKM come from the germline V gene. CDR3 residues: CASSLRRNTEAFF. The CDR3 nucleotides read TGTGCCAGCAGTTTAAGGAGGAACACTGAAGCTTTCTTT.

The chain recombines TRBV19 with TRBJ1-2, with 9 bases matching TRBD1. CDR3 length: 14 amino acids. CDR1 and CDR2 (germline): LNHDA, SQIVND (reference sequence). J was trimmed by 7 bases and V by 7 bases; bases with no gene match: 10. The DNA for the CDR3 is TGTGCCAGTACCTGGGACAGGGAATCCTCTGGCTACACCTTC. Its protein product is CASTWDRESSGYTF.

CDR3 loop: CASSPEGGELFF. The CDR3 nucleotides read TGTGCCAGCAGTCCTGAGGGAGGGGAGCTGTTTTTT. The genes are TRBV6-6 and TRBJ2-2, with TRBD2 as a possible D gene (5 bases). The CDR3 is 12 amino acids. Per germline, CDR1 MNHNY and CDR2 SVGAGI (reference sequence). V dropped 5 bases and J dropped 8 bases, with 9 bases sitting between them.

The rearrangement joins TRBV28 to TRBJ1-6, with 7 bases fitting TRBD1. The CDR3 loop spans 12 amino acids. The junction had 2 bases not matched to a gene; V was cut back by 5 bases and J by 10 bases. Germline CDR1 MDHEN, CDR2 SYDVKM. CDR3 loop: CASSAGQSPLHF. In nucleotides, the CDR3 is TGTGCCAGCAGTGCGGGACAGTCACCCCTCCACTTT.

The rearrangement joins TRBV5-6 to TRBJ2-7; TRBD2 matches 8 bases. Germline values: CDR1 SGHDT, CDR2 YYEEEE. V gave up 2 bases and J gave up 5 bases; unmatched junction bases: 3. The CDR3 runs to 13 residues. The CDR3 sequence: CASSFPGGNEQYF. The CDR3 nucleotides read TGTGCCAGCAGCTTCCCGGGGGGGAACGAGCAGTACTTC.

CDR3 loop: CASTWTGYNQPQHF. In nucleotides, the CDR3 is TGTGCCAGCACCTGGACAGGGTACAATCAGCCCCAGCATTTT. The J gene is TRBJ1-5, the V gene TRBV2; 8 positions match TRBD1. The V gene end was trimmed by 7 bases and the J gene end by 3 bases; junction bases not matched to a gene: 5. There are 14 residues in the CDR3. CDR1 and CDR2 from the germline V gene are SNHLY and FYNNEI.

The J gene is TRBJ2-5, the V gene TRBV28; D perhaps matches TRBD1 (6 bases). The V and J ends lost 4 bases and 2 bases respectively, with 11 bases between them. CDR1 and CDR2 (germline): MDHEN, SYDVKM. The CDR3 covers 14 residues. The CDR3 protein is CASSSTTGQETQYF. The CDR3 bases are TGTGCCAGCAGTTCCACTACAGGGCAAGAGACCCAGTACTTC.

This clone was seen once. The chain uses TRBV4-1 and TRBJ2-3, with D perhaps matching TRBD2 (6 bases). The germline V gene encodes CDR1 MGHRA and CDR2 YSYEKL. This CDR3 spans 16 amino acids. The ends were cut back, 1 base at V and 1 base at J, with 12 bases in the middle. CDR3 loop: CASSQGAGRGTDTQYF. Written as DNA, the CDR3 is TGCGCCAGCAGCCAAGGTGCGGGACGGGGCACAGATACGCAGTATTTT.

DNA for the CDR3: TGCAGCGTACTTAGCGCTACTCATTACGAGCAGTACTTC. This encodes CSVLSATHYEQYF. This rearrangement joins TRBV29-1 to TRBJ2-7; D is possibly TRBD2 (5 bases). Deletions cut 6 bases from V and 4 bases from J, with 16 bases between. The CDR3 loop spans 13 amino acids. Per the germline V gene, CDR1 is SQVTM and CDR2 is ANQGSEA.

The chain is built from TRBV2 and TRBJ1-5; D possibly corresponds to TRBD1 (5 bases). Germline V lookup: CDR1 SNHLY, CDR2 FYNNEI. The CDR3 has 14 amino acids. V dropped 6 bases and J dropped 4 bases, with 13 bases sitting between them. The CDR3 here is CASRTGTLNQPQHF. The CDR3 DNA is TGTGCCAGCAGAACCGGGACCTTAAATCAGCCCCAGCATTTT.

The V gene is TRBV27, the J gene TRBJ2-7; D unclear. Germline values: CDR1 MNHEY, CDR2 SMNVEV (reference sequence). V lost 3 bases, J lost 5 bases, and 8 bases lay in between. The CDR3 runs 12 residues. This CDR3 reads CASSFVGNEQYF. The CDR3 DNA reads TGTGCCAGCAGTTTTGTTGGGAACGAGCAGTACTTC.

The rearrangement uses TRBV28 and TRBJ2-4; 8 nucleotides align to TRBD2. J lost 9 bases, V lost 4 bases, and 5 bases had no gene match. Germline CDR1 is MDHEN and CDR2 is SYDVKM. The CDR3 consists of 13 residues. As DNA, the CDR3 is TGTGCCAGCAGTTCCGGGACTAGGACCATTCAGTACTTC. Translation gives CASSSGTRTIQYF.

The chain carries TRBV11-2 and TRBJ2-1, with no clear D. The CDR3 is 12 amino acids. The ends were cut back, 4 bases at V and 9 bases at J, with 10 bases in the middle. Germline V lookup: CDR1 SGHAT, CDR2 FQNNGV. The CDR3 DNA reads as TGTGCCAGCAGCTCGGCTGCCGGTGAGCAGTTCTTC. Translation: CASSSAAGEQFF.

This clone appeared a few times. The genes are TRBV10-1 and TRBJ1-4; 9 nucleotides match TRBD1. Per the germline V gene, CDR1 is WNHNN and CDR2 is SYGVQD (reference sequence). V gave up 3 bases and J gave up 6 bases; unmatched junction bases: 5. The CDR3 contains 15 residues. CDR3 residues: CASSEGTGLDEKLFF. The CDR3 DNA reads as TGCGCCAGCAGTGAAGGGACAGGGTTGGATGAAAAACTGTTTTTT.

This chain joins TRBV6-1 and TRBJ2-1; no reliable D call. The germline V gene encodes CDR1 MNHNS and CDR2 SASEGT. V lost 0 bases and J 7 bases, leaving 16 bases between the germline ends. CDR3 length: 16 amino acids. CDR3: CASSEAISQASNEQFF. The DNA of the CDR3 is TGTGCCAGCAGTGAAGCTATTAGCCAAGCGTCTAATGAGCAGTTCTTC.

The V call is TRBV4-2, the J call TRBJ1-4; maybe TRBD1 (5 bases). This CDR3 region has 15 residues. V lost 0 bases and J lost 4, with 9 bases in between. Germline CDR1 is LGHNA and CDR2 is YNFKEQ. CDR3 loop: CASSQEGQGNEKLFF. The CDR3 nucleotides read TGTGCCAGCAGCCAAGAAGGCCAGGGTAATGAAAAACTGTTTTTT.

The chain joins TRBV19 to TRBJ1-1, with 10 bases identical to TRBD1. Per the germline V gene, CDR1 is LNHDA and CDR2 is SQIVND (reference sequence). V was clipped by 3 bases and J by 0 bases; unmatched bases: 4. This CDR3 comprises 16 residues. The CDR3 DNA follows: TGTGCCAGTAGTATCGGGGACAGGGGAGTGAACACTGAAGCTTTCTTT. This codes for CASSIGDRGVNTEAFF.

V and J are TRBV19 and TRBJ1-5; no definite D call. V lost 4 bases and J 3 bases, leaving 16 bases between the germline ends. This CDR3 has 16 amino acids. Germline lookup yields CDR1 LNHDA and CDR2 SQIVND (reference sequence). In nucleotides, the CDR3 is TGTGCCAGTAGTAGGACCCCAAAGGCCCTCAATCAGCCCCAGCATTTT. Protein: CASSRTPKALNQPQHF.

The V call is TRBV18, the J call TRBJ1-1; D is undetermined. Germline values: CDR1 KGHSH, CDR2 LQKENI. CDR3 length: 15 residues. V lost 2 bases and J 6 bases, leaving 16 bases between the germline ends. CDR3 loop: CASSPRAGWEAEAFF. For the CDR3, the DNA is TGTGCCAGCTCACCAAGGGCCGGGTGGGAGGCTGAAGCTTTCTTT.

The rearrangement uses TRBV14 and TRBJ1-2; TRBD1 might be the D (5 bases). The germline gives CDR1 SGHDN, CDR2 FVKESK. This CDR3 is built from 14 residues. The V end lost 1 base, the J end lost 8 bases, and 14 bases lay between the germline ends. The CDR3 sequence is CASSQALQGRGYTF. CDR3 sequence (DNA): TGTGCCAGCAGCCAAGCCCTTCAGGGCAGAGGCTACACCTTC.

The chain links TRBV4-2 to TRBJ2-5; 7 bases agree with TRBD1. J was trimmed by 2 bases and V by 4 bases; bases with no gene match: 4. The CDR3 loop spans 14 amino acids. Germline CDR1 LGHNA, CDR2 YNFKEQ. CDR3 in DNA: TGTGCCAGCAGCCGAGACAGGGCGCAAGAGACCCAGTACTTC. It is translated as CASSRDRAQETQYF.

The chain is built from TRBV5-6 and TRBJ2-5, with D perhaps being TRBD1 or TRBD2 (5 bases each). The V gene's germline CDR1 is SGHDT and CDR2 YYEEEE. This CDR3 is 13 amino acids long. V was clipped by 0 bases and J by 5 bases, with 8 bases between them. The CDR3 reads CASSLVGEETQYF. The CDR3 DNA is TGTGCCAGCAGCTTGGTAGGGGAGGAGACCCAGTACTTC.

V gene TRBV7-9 combines with J gene TRBJ2-3; D unresolved. V was shortened by 3 bases and J by 1 base, with 5 bases between the two germline ends. The CDR3 has 13 amino acids. Germline V gives CDR1 SEHNR, CDR2 FQNEAQ (reference sequence). The CDR3 DNA reads as TGTGCCAGCAGCTTGAAGGGCACAGATACGCAGTATTTT. It encodes CASSLKGTDTQYF.

This chain uses TRBV4-1 with TRBJ2-3, with 10 bases lining up with TRBD2. The J segment lost 1 base and the V segment lost 1 base, leaving 8 bases of the junction unmatched. Germline CDR1 and CDR2: MGHRA and YSYEKL. This CDR3 contains 18 residues. CDR3 residues: CASSQGFLGTSGTDTQYF. The CDR3 region has the DNA TGCGCCAGCAGCCAAGGATTCCTGGGGACTAGCGGCACAGATACGCAGTATTTT.

V gene TRBV20-1 combines with J gene TRBJ2-7; 9 nucleotides match TRBD1. With 6 bases clipped from V and 6 bases from J, the junction kept 3 bases outside the gene matches. The length of the CDR3 is 11 residues. Germline V gene data show CDR1 as DFQATT and CDR2 as SNEGSKA (reference sequence). The CDR3 nucleotides read TGCAGTGCCGCGGGACAGGGCGAGCAGTACTTC. This sequence encodes CSAAGQGEQYF.

The genes are TRBV6-6 and TRBJ1-5, with D unresolved. Looked up from germline, CDR1 is MNHNY and CDR2 is SVGAGI (reference sequence). V gave up 6 bases and J gave up 0 bases, with 9 bases separating them. This CDR3 is 14 amino acids long. In DNA, the CDR3 is TGTGCCAGCAGGGACCCTTATAGCAATCAGCCCCAGCATTTT. The encoded protein is CASRDPYSNQPQHF.

Turning to this clone: The junction departs from germline at one end; a sequencing error may be responsible. J is TRBJ1-4 and V is TRBV7-9; D perhaps matches TRBD1 (5 bases). Germline loops: CDR1 SEHNR, CDR2 FQNEAQ (reference sequence). The CDR3 length is 11 residues. CDR3 protein: CASSSGTYMIF. In DNA form, the CDR3 reads TGTGCCAGCAGCTCCGGGACGTACATGATTTTT.